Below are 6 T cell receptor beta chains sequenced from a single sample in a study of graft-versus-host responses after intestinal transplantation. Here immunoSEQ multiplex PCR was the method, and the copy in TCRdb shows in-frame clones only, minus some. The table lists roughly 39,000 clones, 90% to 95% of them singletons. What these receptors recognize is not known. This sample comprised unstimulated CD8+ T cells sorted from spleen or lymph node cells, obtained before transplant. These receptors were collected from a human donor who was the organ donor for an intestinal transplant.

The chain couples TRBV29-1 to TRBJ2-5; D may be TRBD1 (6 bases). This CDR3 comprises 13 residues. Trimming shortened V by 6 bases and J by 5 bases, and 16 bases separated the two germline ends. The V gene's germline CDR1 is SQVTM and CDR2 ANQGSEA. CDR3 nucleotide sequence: TGCAGCGTGTCGGGGATTAGGGGGGAGACCCAGTACTTC. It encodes CSVSGIRGETQYF.

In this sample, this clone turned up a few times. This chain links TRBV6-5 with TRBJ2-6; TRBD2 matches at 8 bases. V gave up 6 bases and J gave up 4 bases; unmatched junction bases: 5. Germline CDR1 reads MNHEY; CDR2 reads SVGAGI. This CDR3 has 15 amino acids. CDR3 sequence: CASSGGGRGANVLTF. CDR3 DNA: TGTGCCAGCAGCGGGGGGGGGAGGGGGGCCAACGTCCTGACTTTC.

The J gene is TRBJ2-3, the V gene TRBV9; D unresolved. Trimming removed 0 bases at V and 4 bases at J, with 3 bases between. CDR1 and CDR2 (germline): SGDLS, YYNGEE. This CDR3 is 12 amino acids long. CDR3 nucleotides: TGTGCCAGCAGCGTAGAGGCAGATACGCAGTATTTT. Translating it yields CASSVEADTQYF.

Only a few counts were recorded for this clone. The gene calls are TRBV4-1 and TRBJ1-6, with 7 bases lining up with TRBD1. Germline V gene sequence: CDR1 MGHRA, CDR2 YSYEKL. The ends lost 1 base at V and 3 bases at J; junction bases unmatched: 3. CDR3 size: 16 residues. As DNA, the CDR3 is TGCGCCAGCAGCCAAGCCGGGACAGACTATAATTCACCCCTCCACTTT. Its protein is CASSQAGTDYNSPLHF.

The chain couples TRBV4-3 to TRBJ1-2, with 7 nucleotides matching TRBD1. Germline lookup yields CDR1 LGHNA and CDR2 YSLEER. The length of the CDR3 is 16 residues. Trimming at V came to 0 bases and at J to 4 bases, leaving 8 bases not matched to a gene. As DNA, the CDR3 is TGCGCCAGCAGCCAAGATGGGGCAGGGGGAAGCTATGGCTACACCTTC. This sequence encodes CASSQDGAGGSYGYTF.

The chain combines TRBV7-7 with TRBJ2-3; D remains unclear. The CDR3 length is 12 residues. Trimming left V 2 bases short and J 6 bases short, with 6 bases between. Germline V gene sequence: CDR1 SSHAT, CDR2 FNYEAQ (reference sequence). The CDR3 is CASSLISDTQYF. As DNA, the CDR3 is TGTGCCAGCAGCTTAATCTCGGATACGCAGTATTTT.